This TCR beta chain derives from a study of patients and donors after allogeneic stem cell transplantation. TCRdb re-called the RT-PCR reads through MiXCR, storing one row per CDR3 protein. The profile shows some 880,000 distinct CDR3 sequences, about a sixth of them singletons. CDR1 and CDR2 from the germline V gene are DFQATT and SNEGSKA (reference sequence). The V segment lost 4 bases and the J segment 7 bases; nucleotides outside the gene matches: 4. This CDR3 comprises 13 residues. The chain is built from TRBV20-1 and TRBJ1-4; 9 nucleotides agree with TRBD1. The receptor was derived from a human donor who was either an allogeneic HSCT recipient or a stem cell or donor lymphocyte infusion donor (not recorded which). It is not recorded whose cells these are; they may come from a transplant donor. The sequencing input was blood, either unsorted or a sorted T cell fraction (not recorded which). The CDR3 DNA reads TGCAGTGCTACGACAGGGGGGGGTGAAAAACTGTTTTTT. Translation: CSATTGGGEKLFF.